These 7 T cell receptor beta chains share one sample of origin, sequenced in a study of blood T cell repertoires in COVID-19. This table comes from immunoSEQ multiplex PCR, and its TCRdb copy is limited to in-frame clones, with some not included. The profile covers roughly 200,000 clones, with approximately 85% appearing a single time and roughly 9.8% taken by the ten largest. The sequenced sample was peripheral blood. The receptors derive from a human donor with active or convalescent COVID-19. The donor label of this sample is uncertain.

V is TRBV6-1 and J is TRBJ1-6, with D hard to call. Germline V gene lookup returns CDR1 MNHNS and CDR2 SASEGT. Trimming shortened V by 1 base and J by 3 bases, and 10 bases separated the two germline ends. This CDR3 region has 16 residues. The DNA for the CDR3 is TGTGCCAGCAGTGAAGTCCCCCAGGTCTATAATTCACCCCTCCACTTT. Translated: CASSEVPQVYNSPLHF.

The rearrangement uses TRBV7-2 and TRBJ2-5; weak D call: TRBD1 (6 bases). Germline V gives CDR1 SGHTA, CDR2 FQGNSA. V was pared by 6 bases and J by 4 bases, with 15 bases between. The CDR3 runs 14 residues. The CDR3 DNA sequence: TGTGCCAGCAGAAGGGGGTGGGGATCAGAGACCCAGTACTTC. Amino acids: CASRRGWGSETQYF.

V usage is TRBV7-8 and J usage is TRBJ1-4; possibly TRBD1 for D (5 bases). Between the trimmed V and J ends, which lost 1 base and 0 bases, there was a span of 18 bases. Germline-derived CDR1 and CDR2 are SGHVS and FQNEAQ. The CDR3 length is 19 residues. The CDR3 reads CASSLEERDLTATNEKLFF. The CDR3 DNA is TGTGCCAGCAGCTTAGAGGAACGAGACCTGACAGCAACTAATGAAAAACTGTTTTTT.

This chain connects TRBV29-1 to TRBJ2-1; no clear D. Germline V gives CDR1 SQVTM, CDR2 ANQGSEA. The germline V and J ends were trimmed by 7 bases and 8 bases, with 15 bases remaining between them. The CDR3 length is 12 residues. CDR3 nucleotide sequence: TGCAGCGCTACCCAGGCTTCGGATGAGCAGTTCTTC. Its protein product is CSATQASDEQFF.

The CDR3 coding sequence is TGTGCCAGTAAAACTAGCGGGGGGGCCACTGAGCAGTTCTTC. Translated: CASKTSGGATEQFF. The V gene is TRBV19, the J gene TRBJ2-1; 13 nucleotides align to TRBD2. From germline, CDR1 is LNHDA and CDR2 SQIVND (reference sequence). The CDR3 is 14 residues long. The trim removed 7 bases at V and 9 bases at J, leaving 6 bases unmatched.

The chain couples TRBV29-1 to TRBJ1-1; 8 nucleotides align to TRBD1. Looked up from germline, CDR1 is SQVTM and CDR2 is ANQGSEA. Trimming removed 2 bases from V and 5 bases from J; junction bases left unmatched: 13. The CDR3 sequence is 16 residues long. The CDR3, as DNA: TGCAGCGTTGAACCCAGGGGGCGCGATATGGGTACTGAAGCTTTCTTT. Its translation: CSVEPRGRDMGTEAFF.

This clone appeared a single time. The V gene is TRBV19, the J gene TRBJ1-3; no firm D call. The CDR3 is 12 residues long. Per germline, CDR1 LNHDA and CDR2 SQIVND (reference sequence). Trimming took off 2 bases at V and 3 bases at J, with 2 bases between the two ends. The CDR3 loop is CASSILGNTIYF. The DNA for the CDR3 is TGTGCCAGTAGTATACTTGGAAACACCATATATTTT.